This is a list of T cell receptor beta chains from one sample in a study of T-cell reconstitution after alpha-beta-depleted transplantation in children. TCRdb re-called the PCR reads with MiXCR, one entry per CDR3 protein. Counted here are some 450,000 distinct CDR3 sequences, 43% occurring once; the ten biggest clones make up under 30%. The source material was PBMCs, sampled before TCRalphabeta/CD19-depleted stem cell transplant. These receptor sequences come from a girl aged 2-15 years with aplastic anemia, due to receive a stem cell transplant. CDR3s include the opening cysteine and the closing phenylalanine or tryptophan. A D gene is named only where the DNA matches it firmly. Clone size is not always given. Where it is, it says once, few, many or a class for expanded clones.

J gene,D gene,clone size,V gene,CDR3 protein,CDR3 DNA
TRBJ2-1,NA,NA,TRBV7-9,CASSPDRSWGNEQFF,TGTGCCAGCAGCCCCGACAGGTCCTGGGGAAATGAGCAGTTCTTC
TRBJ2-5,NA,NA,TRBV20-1,CSARDRGEGRTQYF,TGCAGTGCTAGAGATAGGGGAGAGGGGAGGACCCAGTACTTC
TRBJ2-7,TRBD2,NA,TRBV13,CASSFIGGESNEQYF,TGTGCCAGCAGCTTCATCGGGGGGGAAAGTAACGAGCAGTACTTC
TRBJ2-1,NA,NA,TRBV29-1,CSVEDAGRVSSYNEQFF,TGCAGCGTTGAAGATGCAGGGCGGGTTAGCTCCTACAATGAGCAGTTCTTC
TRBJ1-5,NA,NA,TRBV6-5,CASSYSGGSQPQHF,TGTGCCAGCAGTTACTCGGGGGGCAGTCAGCCCCAGCATTTT
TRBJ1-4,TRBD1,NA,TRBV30,CACSTGANEKLFF,TGTGCCTGCTCGACAGGGGCTAATGAAAAACTGTTTTTT
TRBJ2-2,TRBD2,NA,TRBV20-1,CSANRLAGNTGELFF,TGCAGTGCAAACCGACTAGCGGGGAACACCGGGGAGCTGTTTTTT
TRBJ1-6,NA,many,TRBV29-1,CSVVEGSNSPLHF,TGCAGCGTTGTGGAAGGGAGCAATTCACCCCTCCACTTT
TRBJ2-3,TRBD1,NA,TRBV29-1,CSVEEGTGRRGTDTQYF,TGCAGCGTTGAAGAAGGGACAGGGCGGCGAGGCACAGATACGCAGTATTTT
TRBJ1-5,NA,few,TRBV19,CASSVSLTGYSNQPQHF,TGTGCCAGTAGTGTCTCCCTAACAGGATATAGCAATCAGCCCCAGCATTTT
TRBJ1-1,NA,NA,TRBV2,CASSESWVGTEAFF,TGTGCCAGCAGTGAGTCTTGGGTTGGCACTGAAGCTTTCTTT
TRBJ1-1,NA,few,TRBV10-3,CAISPTGRQNTEAFF,TGTGCCATCAGTCCCACAGGGCGGCAGAACACTGAAGCTTTCTTT
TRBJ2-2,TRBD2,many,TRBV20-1,CSAREAGESGELFF,TGCAGTGCTAGAGAAGCGGGAGAGTCCGGGGAGCTGTTTTTT
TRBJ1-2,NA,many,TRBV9,CASSASLRFPGLGYTF,TGTGCCAGCAGCGCCTCCCTTCGGTTTCCAGGGCTGGGCTACACCTTC
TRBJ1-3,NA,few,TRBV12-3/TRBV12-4,CASRFRDGPGNTIYF,TGTGCCAGCAGGTTCAGGGACGGGCCTGGAAACACCATATATTTT
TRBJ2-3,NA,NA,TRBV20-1,CSARVTGSLTDTQYF,TGCAGTGCTAGAGTAACGGGGTCCCTCACAGATACGCAGTATTTT
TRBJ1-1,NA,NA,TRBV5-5,CASSTQGTLNTEAFF,TGTGCCAGCTCCACTCAGGGGACGCTGAACACTGAAGCTTTCTTT
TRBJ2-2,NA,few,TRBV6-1,CASSVQGPTGELFF,TGTGCCAGCAGTGTACAGGGACCCACCGGGGAGCTGTTTTTT
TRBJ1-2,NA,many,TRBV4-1,CASSRSEEGTYGYTF,TGCGCCAGCAGCCGCTCAGAGGAAGGGACCTATGGCTACACCTTC
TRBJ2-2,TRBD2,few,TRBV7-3,CASSNRLAGDGELFF,TGTGCCAGCAGCAACCGACTAGCGGGGGACGGGGAGCTGTTTTTT
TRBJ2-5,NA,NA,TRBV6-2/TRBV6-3,CASSQGQGGETQYF,TGTGCCAGCAGCCAAGGACAGGGAGGGGAGACCCAGTACTTC
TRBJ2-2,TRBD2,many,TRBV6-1,CASRPPLAGEDTGELFF,TGTGCCAGCAGACCCCCCCTAGCGGGAGAGGACACCGGGGAGCTGTTTTTT
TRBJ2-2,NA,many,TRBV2,CASSEVGELFF,TGTGCCAGCAGTGAAGTAGGGGAGCTGTTTTTT
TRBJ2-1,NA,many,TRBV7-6,CASSLDGTPYNEQFF,TGTGCCAGCAGCTTAGACGGGACCCCCTACAATGAGCAGTTCTTC
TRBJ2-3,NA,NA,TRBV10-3,CAISDTGSTDTQYF,TGTGCCATCAGTGATACGGGATCCACAGATACGCAGTATTTT
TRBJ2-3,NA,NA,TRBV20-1,CSARVSRDPTDTQYF,TGCAGTGCTAGAGTAAGCAGAGACCCCACAGATACGCAGTATTTT
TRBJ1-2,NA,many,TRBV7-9,CASSSSLRGYTF,TGTGCCAGCAGCTCTTCCCTCCGGGGCTACACCTTC
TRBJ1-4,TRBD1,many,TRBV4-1,CASSQVDSRDRDEKLFF,TGCGCCAGCAGCCAAGTCGATTCCCGGGACAGAGATGAAAAACTGTTTTTT
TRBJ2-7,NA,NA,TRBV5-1,CASLGEGPEQYF,TGCGCCAGCTTGGGTGAGGGCCCGGAGCAGTACTTC
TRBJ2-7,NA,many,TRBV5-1,CASSLTGAGSYEQYF,TGCGCCAGCAGCTTAACGGGGGCCGGCTCCTACGAGCAGTACTTC
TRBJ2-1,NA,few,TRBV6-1,CASTKLGLGGEQFF,TGTGCCAGCACCAAACTCGGACTAGGGGGTGAGCAGTTCTTC